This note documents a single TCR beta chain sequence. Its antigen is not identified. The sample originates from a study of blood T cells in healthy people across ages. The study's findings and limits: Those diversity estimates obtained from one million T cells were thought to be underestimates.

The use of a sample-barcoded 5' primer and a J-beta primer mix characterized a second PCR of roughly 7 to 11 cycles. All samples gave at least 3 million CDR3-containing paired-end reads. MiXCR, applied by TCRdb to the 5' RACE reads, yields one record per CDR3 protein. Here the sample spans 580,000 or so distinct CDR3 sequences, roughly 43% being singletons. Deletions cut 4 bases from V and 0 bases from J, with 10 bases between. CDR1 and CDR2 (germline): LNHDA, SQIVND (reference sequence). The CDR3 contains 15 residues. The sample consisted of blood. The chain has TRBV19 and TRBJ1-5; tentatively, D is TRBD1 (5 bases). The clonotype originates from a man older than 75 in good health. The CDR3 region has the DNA TGTGCCAGTAGTAAGGGGATCGATAGCAATCAGCCCCAGCATTTT. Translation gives CASSKGIDSNQPQHF.